The 29 T cell receptor beta chains presented below share a single source sample, sequenced in a study of glioma-infiltrating T cells after dendritic cell vaccination. The assay was immunoSEQ multiplex PCR, and TCRdb's table has in-frame clones only and misses some. The table has over 90,000 clones, under 90% seen once. This specimen consisted of blood, obtained before dendritic cell vaccination. Receptors were obtained from a human donor with glioblastoma.

The CDR3 DNA reads as TGTGCCAGCAGTTTCTCTAGCGGGAGGAATGAGCAGTTCTTC. Protein: CASSFSSGRNEQFF. This rearrangement joins TRBV6-6 to TRBJ2-1, with 11 bases aligning to TRBD2. Trimming took 4 bases from V and 7 from J; bases not matched to a gene: 3. CDR1 is MNHNY and CDR2 is SVGAGI in the germline V gene (reference sequence). The CDR3 covers 14 residues.

This sequence joins TRBV6-5 and TRBJ2-7; D perhaps matches TRBD1 (6 bases). The ends were cut back, 8 bases at V and 3 bases at J, with 11 bases in the middle. There are 12 residues in the CDR3. Germline CDR1 is MNHEY and CDR2 is SVGAGI. CDR3 sequence (DNA): TGTGCCAGCGGTAGAGGGGGCTACGAGCAGTACTTC. It translates to CASGRGGYEQYF.

This clone was recorded only once. This chain links TRBV4-3 with TRBJ2-5; TRBD2 is a possible D gene (6 bases). V gave up 4 bases and J gave up 3 bases, with 6 bases separating them. Germline assignment: CDR1 LGHNA and CDR2 YSLEER. This CDR3 comprises 12 residues. In nucleotides, the CDR3 is TGCGCCAGCAGCCGGGGGGAAGAGACCCAGTACTTC. Amino acids: CASSRGEETQYF.

As for this clone: The sample has other DNA sequences that encode this CDR3 too. This sequence joins TRBV7-2 and TRBJ1-1; 8 bases agree with TRBD1. The junction had 4 bases not matched to a gene; V was cut back by 3 bases and J by 1 base. CDR1 and CDR2 (germline): SGHTA, FQGNSA. The CDR3 runs to 15 residues. This CDR3 reads CASSFGTGPNTEAFF. For the CDR3, the DNA is TGTGCCAGCAGCTTCGGGACAGGACCGAACACTGAAGCTTTCTTT.

The chain combines TRBV19 with TRBJ1-2; D not resolved. The CDR3 length is 11 residues. CDR1 is LNHDA, CDR2 SQIVND, per germline (reference sequence). The CDR3 sequence: CATNFNYGYTF. CDR3 bases: TGTGCAACGAACTTTAACTATGGCTACACCTTC.

The chain carries TRBV10-2 and TRBJ1-4; perhaps TRBD1 as D (6 bases). V lost 6 bases, J lost 12 bases, and 11 bases lay in between. The CDR3 covers 11 residues. Germline V CDR1 and CDR2: WSHSY, SAAADI. CDR3: CASSPGGQLFF. The CDR3, as DNA: TGCGCCAGCAGCCCGGGGGGGCAACTGTTTTTT.

The chain combines TRBV29-1 with TRBJ2-7; 9 positions agree with TRBD1. Germline CDR1 is SQVTM and CDR2 is ANQGSEA. The CDR3 runs to 14 residues. After removal of 3 bases from V and 5 bases from J, the junction contained 8 bases not matched to a gene. The CDR3 bases are TGCAGCGTTGAGTCCTTGGGACAGGGCGACGAGCAGTACTTC. Translated: CSVESLGQGDEQYF.

This sequence joins TRBV5-1 and TRBJ2-4; a possible D gene is TRBD2 (5 bases). This CDR3 contains 15 residues. Germline loops: CDR1 SGHRS, CDR2 YFSETQ. V was clipped by 0 bases and J by 8 bases, with 15 bases between them. The CDR3 loop is CASSLEDWAGDIQYF. The CDR3 nucleotides are TGCGCCAGCAGCTTGGAGGACTGGGCCGGGGACATTCAGTACTTC.

The J gene is TRBJ2-1, the V gene TRBV11-2; D is uncertain. The CDR3 length is 14 residues. Germline V gene lookup returns CDR1 SGHAT and CDR2 FQNNGV. Trimming took off 1 base at V and 5 bases at J, with 9 bases between the two ends. The CDR3 spells CASSLVPSNNEQFF. The CDR3 bases are TGTGCCAGCAGCTTAGTTCCGTCTAACAATGAGCAGTTCTTC. The complete variable domain, with remaining parts taken from reference TRBV11-2 and TRBJ2-1, reads EAGVAQSPRYKIIEKRQSVAFWCNPISGHATLYWYQQILGQGPKLLIQFQNNGVVDDSQLPKDRFSAERLKGVDSTLKIQPAKLEDSAVYLCASSLVPSNNEQFFGPGTRLTVL.

The chain links TRBV9 to TRBJ1-2; 10 bases map to TRBD1. In germline, CDR1 is SGDLS, CDR2 YYNGEE. This CDR3 contains 20 residues. V gave up 3 bases and J gave up 6 bases; unmatched junction bases: 23. The CDR3 DNA reads as TGTGCCAGCAGCGGCTTTTCCATAGGGGACCGGGACAGGGGAGGGGATGGCTACACCTTC. Residues: CASSGFSIGDRDRGGDGYTF.

This clone was observed a single time. The chain combines TRBV5-1 with TRBJ2-3; 8 nucleotides line up with TRBD1. Germline trimming cut 4 bases from V and 6 bases from J; bases unmatched to any gene: 4. Germline V gene data show CDR1 as SGHRS and CDR2 as YFSETQ. CDR3 size: 13 residues. CDR3 nucleotides: TGCGCCAGCAGCCCGCAGGGGGCGGATACGCAGTATTTT. Its translation: CASSPQGADTQYF.

The gene calls are TRBV28 and TRBJ2-7; 9 nucleotides align to TRBD1. This CDR3 comprises 14 residues. CDR1 MDHEN and CDR2 SYDVKM come from the germline V gene. J was trimmed by 4 bases and V by 10 bases; bases with no gene match: 11. CDR3: CATLSPGQGYEQYF. In DNA, the CDR3 is TGTGCCACCTTAAGCCCGGGACAGGGTTACGAGCAGTACTTC.

The rearrangement uses TRBV6-5 and TRBJ2-2; 7 nucleotides agree with TRBD1. Germline assignment: CDR1 MNHEY and CDR2 SVGAGI. The CDR3 consists of 16 residues. V lost 1 base to trimming and J lost 6 bases; unmatched junction nucleotides: 8. As DNA, the CDR3 is TGTGCCAGCAGTTACTTTACTAGACAGGGTCCCGGGGAGCTGTTTTTT. As protein: CASSYFTRQGPGELFF.

The chain recombines TRBV30 with TRBJ2-3, with 7 bases fitting TRBD2. CDR3 length equals 16 residues. The V segment lost 1 base and the J segment 4 bases; nucleotides outside the gene matches: 11. The germline V gene encodes CDR1 GTSNPN and CDR2 SVGIG (reference sequence). CDR3 residues: CAWSGAGRPRADTQYF. CDR3 DNA sequence: TGTGCCTGGAGTGGAGCGGGAAGACCCAGGGCAGATACGCAGTATTTT.

The chain carries TRBV5-8 and TRBJ2-3; TRBD2 agrees at 8 bases. Germline trimming cut 4 bases from V and 5 bases from J; bases unmatched to any gene: 9. CDR1 is SGHTS and CDR2 is YDEGEE in the germline V gene. CDR3 length equals 15 residues. The CDR3 coding sequence is TGTGCCAGCAGCCGTAGCGGGAACTTCGAAGATACGCAGTATTTT. Amino acid sequence: CASSRSGNFEDTQYF.

V usage is TRBV6-1 and J usage is TRBJ1-2; possibly TRBD1 for D (5 bases). Between the trimmed V and J ends, which lost 3 bases and 3 bases, there was a span of 20 bases. The CDR3 spans 17 residues. The germline gives CDR1 MNHNS, CDR2 SASEGT. Here the CDR3 DNA reads TGTGCCAGCAGTGATCGACAGTCAGGTGGCGGCTACTATGGCTACACCTTC. It is translated as CASSDRQSGGGYYGYTF.

V usage is TRBV21-1 and J usage is TRBJ1-2; the DNA was not compared with TRBD1, the D call given in the table. TRBV21-1 is an annotated pseudogene. This CDR3 spans 16 amino acids. Here the CDR3 reads CASSKRGHRANYGYTF. The CDR3 region has the DNA TGTGCCAGCAGCAAAAGGGGGCACAGGGCTAACTATGGCTACACCTTC.

The gene calls are TRBV28 and TRBJ1-4; perhaps TRBD1 as D (5 bases). With 3 bases removed from V and 8 bases from J, the gap between germline ends came to 13 bases. From germline, CDR1 is MDHEN and CDR2 SYDVKM. CDR3 length: 14 residues. The CDR3 spells CASSFAWGGEKLFF. The DNA of the CDR3 is TGTGCCAGCAGTTTTGCTTGGGGGGGAGAAAAACTGTTTTTT.

The CDR3 DNA sequence: TGTGCCAGCAGCCCCCAGACAGGACCCTACACAGATACGCAGTATTTT. Residues: CASSPQTGPYTDTQYF. V usage is TRBV9 and J usage is TRBJ2-3; D perhaps matches TRBD1 (6 bases). This CDR3 contains 16 residues. Trimming stripped 4 bases from V and 2 bases from J, with 17 bases between. Germline V gene lookup returns CDR1 SGDLS and CDR2 YYNGEE.

This chain links TRBV5-6 with TRBJ2-3; D is perhaps TRBD2 (5 bases). Trimming took off 3 bases at V and 4 bases at J, with 12 bases between the two ends. The germline V gene encodes CDR1 SGHDT and CDR2 YYEEEE. The CDR3 contains 14 residues. This CDR3 reads CASSSTSFADTQYF. Written as DNA, the CDR3 is TGTGCCAGCAGCTCCACTAGTTTCGCAGATACGCAGTATTTT.

The gene calls are TRBV27 and TRBJ2-3, with TRBD2 matching over 8 bases. The CDR3 is 15 residues long. Germline values: CDR1 MNHEY, CDR2 SMNVEV (reference sequence). Losses at the gene ends were 3 bases for V and 6 bases for J; bases not matched to a gene: 8. The DNA for the CDR3 is TGTGCCAGCAGTTTCATCAGAGCGGGAGCTGATACGCAGTATTTT. Translated, it gives CASSFIRAGADTQYF.

This rearrangement joins TRBV27 to TRBJ2-3; TRBD2 agrees at 7 bases. Germline assignment: CDR1 MNHEY and CDR2 SMNVEV (reference sequence). The CDR3 is 14 residues long. Trimming cost V 8 bases and J 1 base; bases outside gene matches: 6. The CDR3 region is CASRSREGTDTQYF. The CDR3 nucleotides are TGTGCCAGCCGCTCACGGGAGGGCACAGATACGCAGTATTTT.

The chain recombines TRBV5-6 with TRBJ1-2; TRBD1 matches 8 bases. CDR1 and CDR2 from the germline V gene are SGHDT and YYEEEE. The CDR3 is made up of 14 amino acids. V trimming: 4 bases; J trimming: 2 bases; junction bases outside the gene matches: 4. CDR3 sequence reads: CASSRRGQNYGYTF. The DNA of the CDR3 is TGTGCCAGCAGCCGCAGGGGGCAGAACTATGGCTACACCTTC.

This chain joins TRBV5-4 and TRBJ1-2; 7 bases line up with TRBD1. Germline CDR1 and CDR2: SGHNT and YYREEE (reference sequence). V lost 4 bases to trimming and J lost 5 bases; unmatched junction nucleotides: 5. The CDR3 has 13 residues. The CDR3 spells CASSEGASYGYTF. The DNA of the CDR3 is TGTGCCAGCAGCGAGGGGGCCTCTTATGGCTACACCTTC.

The gene calls are TRBV29-1 and TRBJ2-1; 7 bases agree with TRBD2. Germline CDR1 is SQVTM and CDR2 is ANQGSEA. The CDR3 is 13 residues long. J lost 12 bases, V lost 0 bases, and 8 bases had no gene match. The CDR3, as DNA: TGCAGCGTTGAAGATGAAGCGGGGAGGAGGCAGTTCTTC. This sequence encodes CSVEDEAGRRQFF.

The chain combines TRBV5-1 with TRBJ1-2, with 9 positions matching TRBD1. V was pared by 4 bases and J by 2 bases, with 6 bases of the junction left unmatched. Per germline, CDR1 SGHRS and CDR2 YFSETQ. The CDR3 consists of 15 residues. The CDR3 DNA reads TGCGCCAGCAGCCCTACAGGGGGCCTAAACTATGGCTACACCTTC. Protein product: CASSPTGGLNYGYTF.

This clone occurred once. The genes are TRBV11-1 and TRBJ2-7, with 7 bases that match TRBD2. Germline-derived CDR1 and CDR2 are SGHAT and FQDESV (reference sequence). The CDR3 is 17 residues long. V was pared by 2 bases and J by 0 bases, with 10 bases of the junction left unmatched. Written as DNA, the CDR3 is TGTGCCAGCAGCTTACACCCAGAGGGCGGGAGCTCCTACGAGCAGTACTTC. Encoded protein: CASSLHPEGGSSYEQYF.

The rearrangement joins TRBV6-1 to TRBJ1-2, with unresolved D. CDR1 and CDR2 (germline): MNHNS, SASEGT. Trimming cost V 6 bases and J 6 bases, with 11 bases left between them. This CDR3 is built from 12 residues. This CDR3 reads CASSLRQDGYTF. The CDR3 DNA reads TGTGCCAGCAGCCTCCGGCAGGATGGCTACACCTTC.

The V call is TRBV7-2, the J call TRBJ1-2; D not certain. V was trimmed by 1 base and J by 3 bases, leaving 3 bases between them. Germline V gene sequence: CDR1 SGHTA, CDR2 FQGNSA. CDR3 length: 12 amino acids. The CDR3 DNA is TGTGCCAGCAGCTTAGACTACTATGGCTACACCTTC. This translates into CASSLDYYGYTF.